The text below deals with one T cell receptor beta chain. Its antigen is as yet unknown. Clones were sequenced by immunoSEQ multiplex PCR, and TCRdb holds only the in-frame ones, with some missing. Of about 110,000 clones listed, approximately 85% are singletons. The entry originates in a study of cytomegalovirus exposure and HLA in healthy donors. Study results and caveats: In vitro testing confirmed a few CMV-associated chains as specific for CMV antigens. According to a subsequent analysis, TCR clusters identified in the first cohort showed a tendency to co-occur across the approximately 120 validation repertoires. Overall, approximately 180 TCR beta chains were annotated as cytomegalovirus-associated. Many donors shared some public TCRs, even though most TCR sequences were rare.

V gave up 0 bases and J gave up 2 bases; unmatched junction bases: 6. This CDR3 comprises 17 residues. Germline values: CDR1 LNHNV, CDR2 YYDKDF (reference sequence). The chain is built from TRBV15 and TRBJ2-3; 9 bases line up with TRBD2. Input material: PBMCs. The receptor was isolated from a woman between 18 and 29 years old in good health and CMV-seronegative. CDR3 DNA sequence: TGTGCCACCAGCAGAGAGGGAGCGGGGGGACTCACAGATACGCAGTATTTT. Translated: CATSREGAGGLTDTQYF.